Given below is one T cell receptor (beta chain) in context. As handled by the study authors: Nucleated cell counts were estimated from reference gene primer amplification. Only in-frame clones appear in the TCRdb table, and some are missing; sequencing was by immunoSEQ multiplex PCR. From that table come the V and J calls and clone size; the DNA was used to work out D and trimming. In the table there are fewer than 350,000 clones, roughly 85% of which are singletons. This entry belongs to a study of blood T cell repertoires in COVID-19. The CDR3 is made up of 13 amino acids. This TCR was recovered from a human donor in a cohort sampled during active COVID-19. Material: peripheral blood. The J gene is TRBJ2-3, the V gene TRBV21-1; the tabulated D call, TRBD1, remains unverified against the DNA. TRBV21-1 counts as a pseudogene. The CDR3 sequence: CASSIGDTDTQYF. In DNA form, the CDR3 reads TGTGCCAGCAGCATAGGGGACACAGATACGCAGTATTTT.